This TCR beta chain was identified in a study of shared clonotypes between healthy human individuals. Researchers partitioned CD4+ cells into CD45RA+ naive and CD45RA-negative memory subsets. The CDR3 runs to 15 residues. CDR1 is SNHLY and CDR2 is FYNNEI in the germline V gene. Germline trimming cut 6 bases from V and 4 bases from J; bases unmatched to any gene: 5. This clone showed up just once. Profiling relied on immunoSEQ multiplex PCR, and the TCRdb table lists in-frame clones only, not all of them. The table lists 2 million to 2.5 million clones, 85% to 95% of them singletons. The source of this sequence is a man aged 18 to 35 in good health. The source material was naive CD4+ T cells sorted from blood. Subset specified: CD45RA+ positively selected. V usage is TRBV2 and J usage is TRBJ2-2; 10 nucleotides align to TRBD1. This CDR3 reads CASSRGTGVTGELFF. CDR3 coding DNA: TGTGCCAGCAGCCGCGGGACAGGGGTCACCGGGGAGCTGTTTTTT.